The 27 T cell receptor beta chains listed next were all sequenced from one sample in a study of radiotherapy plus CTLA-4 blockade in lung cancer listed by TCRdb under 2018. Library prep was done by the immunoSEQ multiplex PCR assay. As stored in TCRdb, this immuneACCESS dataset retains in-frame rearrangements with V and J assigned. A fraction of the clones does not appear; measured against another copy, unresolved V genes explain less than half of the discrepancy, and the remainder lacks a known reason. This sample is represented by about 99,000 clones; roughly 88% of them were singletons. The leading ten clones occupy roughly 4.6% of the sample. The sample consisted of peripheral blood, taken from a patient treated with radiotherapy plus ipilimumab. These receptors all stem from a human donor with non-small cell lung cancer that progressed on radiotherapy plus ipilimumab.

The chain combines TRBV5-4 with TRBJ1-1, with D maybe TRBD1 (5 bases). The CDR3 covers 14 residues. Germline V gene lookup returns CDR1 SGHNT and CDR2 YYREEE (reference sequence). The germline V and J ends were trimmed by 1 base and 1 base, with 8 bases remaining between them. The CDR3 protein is CASSLQGSNTEAFF. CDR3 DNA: TGTGCCAGCAGCTTGCAGGGCTCGAACACTGAAGCTTTCTTT.

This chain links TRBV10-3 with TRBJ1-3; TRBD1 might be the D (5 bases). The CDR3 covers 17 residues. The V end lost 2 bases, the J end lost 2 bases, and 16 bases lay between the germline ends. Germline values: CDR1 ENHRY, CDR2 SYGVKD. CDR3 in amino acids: CAISENPGGAAGNTIYF. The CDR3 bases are TGTGCCATCAGTGAGAATCCTGGAGGGGCGGCTGGAAACACCATATATTTT.

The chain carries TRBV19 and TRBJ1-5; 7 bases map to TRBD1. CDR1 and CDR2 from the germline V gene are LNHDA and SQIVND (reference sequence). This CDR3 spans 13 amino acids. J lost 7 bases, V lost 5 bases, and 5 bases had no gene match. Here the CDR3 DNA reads TGTGCCAGTAGTGGCGACAGGGCCCAGCCCCAGCATTTT. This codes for CASSGDRAQPQHF.

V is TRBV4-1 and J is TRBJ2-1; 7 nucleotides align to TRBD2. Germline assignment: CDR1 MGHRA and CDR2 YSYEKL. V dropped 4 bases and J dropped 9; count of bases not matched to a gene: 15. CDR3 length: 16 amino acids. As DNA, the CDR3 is TGCGCCAGCAGCCCCGCAGGTAGCGGGCGTTATCGTGAGCAGTTCTTC. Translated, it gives CASSPAGSGRYREQFF.

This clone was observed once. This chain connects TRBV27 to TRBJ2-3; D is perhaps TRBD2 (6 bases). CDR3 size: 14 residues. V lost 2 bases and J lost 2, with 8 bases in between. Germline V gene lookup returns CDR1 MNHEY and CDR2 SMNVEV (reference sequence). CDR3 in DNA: TGTGCCAGCAGTTTAGTGCGGGACACAGATACGCAGTATTTT. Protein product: CASSLVRDTDTQYF.

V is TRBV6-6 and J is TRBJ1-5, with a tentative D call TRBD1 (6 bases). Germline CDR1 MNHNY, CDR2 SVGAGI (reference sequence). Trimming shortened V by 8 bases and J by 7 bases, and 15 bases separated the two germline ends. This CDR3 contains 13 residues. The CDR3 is CASGMGGVQPQHF. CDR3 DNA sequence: TGTGCCAGCGGGATGGGGGGCGTCCAGCCCCAGCATTTT.

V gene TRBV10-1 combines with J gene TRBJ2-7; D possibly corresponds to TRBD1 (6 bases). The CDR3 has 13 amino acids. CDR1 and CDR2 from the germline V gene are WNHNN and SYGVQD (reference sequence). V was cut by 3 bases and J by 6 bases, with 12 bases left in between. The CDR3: CASSDNRVGEQYF. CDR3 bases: TGCGCCAGCAGTGACAACAGGGTGGGCGAGCAGTACTTC.

CDR3 residues: CASSGGTSSYEQYF. In nucleotides, the CDR3 is TGCGCCAGCAGCGGGGGCACGAGCTCCTACGAGCAGTACTTC. The rearrangement links TRBV5-1 to TRBJ2-7; D perhaps matches TRBD1 (6 bases). Germline loops: CDR1 SGHRS, CDR2 YFSETQ. Trimming removed 4 bases from V and 0 bases from J, with 11 bases in between. This CDR3 region has 14 residues.

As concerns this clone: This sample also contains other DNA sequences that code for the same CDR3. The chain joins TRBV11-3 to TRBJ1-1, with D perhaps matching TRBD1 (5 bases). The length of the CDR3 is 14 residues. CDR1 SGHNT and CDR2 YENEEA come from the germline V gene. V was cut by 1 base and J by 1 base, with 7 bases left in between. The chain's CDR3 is CASSLGRANTEAFF. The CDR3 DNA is TGTGCCAGCAGCTTAGGCAGGGCGAACACTGAAGCTTTCTTT. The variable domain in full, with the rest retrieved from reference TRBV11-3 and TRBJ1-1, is EAGVVQSPRYKIIEKKQPVAFWCNPISGHNTLYWYLQNLGQGPELLIRYENEEAVDDSQLPKDRFSAERLKGVDSTLKIQPAELGDSAVYLCASSLGRANTEAFFGQGTRLTVV.

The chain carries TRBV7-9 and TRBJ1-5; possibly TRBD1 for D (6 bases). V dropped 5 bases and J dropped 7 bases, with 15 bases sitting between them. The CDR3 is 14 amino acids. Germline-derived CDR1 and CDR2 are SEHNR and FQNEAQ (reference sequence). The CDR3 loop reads CASSHTGYEQPQHF. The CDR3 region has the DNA TGTGCCAGCAGCCATACAGGGTATGAGCAGCCCCAGCATTTT.

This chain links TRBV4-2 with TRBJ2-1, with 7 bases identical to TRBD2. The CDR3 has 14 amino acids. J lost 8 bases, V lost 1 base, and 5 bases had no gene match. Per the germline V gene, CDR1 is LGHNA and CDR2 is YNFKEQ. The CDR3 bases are TGTGCCAGCAGCCAAGGGGGAGGGTTGGATGAGCAGTTCTTC. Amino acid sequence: CASSQGGGLDEQFF.

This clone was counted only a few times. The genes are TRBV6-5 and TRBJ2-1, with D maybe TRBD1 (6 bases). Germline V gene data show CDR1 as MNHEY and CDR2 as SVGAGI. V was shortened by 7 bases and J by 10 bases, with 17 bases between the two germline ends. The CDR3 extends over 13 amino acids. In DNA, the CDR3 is TGTGCCAGCACCCCCAGGGGCCTAAGAGAGCAGTTCTTC. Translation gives CASTPRGLREQFF.

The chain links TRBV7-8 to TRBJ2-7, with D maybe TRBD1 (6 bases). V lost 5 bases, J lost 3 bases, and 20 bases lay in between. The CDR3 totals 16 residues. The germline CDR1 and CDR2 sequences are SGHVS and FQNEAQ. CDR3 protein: CASSPAGRGGLYEQYF. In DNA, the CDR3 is TGTGCCAGCAGCCCCGCTGGTCGTGGGGGCCTCTACGAGCAGTACTTC.

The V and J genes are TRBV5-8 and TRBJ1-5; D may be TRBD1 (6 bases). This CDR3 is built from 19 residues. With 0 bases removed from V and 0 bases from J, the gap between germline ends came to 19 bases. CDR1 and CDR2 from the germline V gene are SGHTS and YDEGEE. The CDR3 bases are TGTGCCAGCAGCTTGGTTCGCGGGGCAGGGGCTTATAGCAATCAGCCCCAGCATTTT. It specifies CASSLVRGAGAYSNQPQHF.

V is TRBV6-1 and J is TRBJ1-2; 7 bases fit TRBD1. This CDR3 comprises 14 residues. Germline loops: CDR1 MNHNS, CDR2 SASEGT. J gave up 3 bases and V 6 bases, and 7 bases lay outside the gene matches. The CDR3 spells CASSKGQLDYGYTF. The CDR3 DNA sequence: TGTGCCAGCAGCAAGGGACAGTTGGACTATGGCTACACCTTC.

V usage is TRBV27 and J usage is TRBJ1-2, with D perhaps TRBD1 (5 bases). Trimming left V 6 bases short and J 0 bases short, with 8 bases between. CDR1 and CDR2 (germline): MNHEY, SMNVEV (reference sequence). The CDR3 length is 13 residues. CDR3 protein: CASRDTANYGYTF. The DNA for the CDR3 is TGTGCCAGCAGGGACACCGCTAACTATGGCTACACCTTC.

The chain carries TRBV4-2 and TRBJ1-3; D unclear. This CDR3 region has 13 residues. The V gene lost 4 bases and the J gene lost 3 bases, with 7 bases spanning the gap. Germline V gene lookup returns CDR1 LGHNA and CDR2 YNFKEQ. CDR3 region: CASSPELGNTIYF. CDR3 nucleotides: TGTGCCAGCAGCCCAGAACTTGGAAACACCATATATTTT.

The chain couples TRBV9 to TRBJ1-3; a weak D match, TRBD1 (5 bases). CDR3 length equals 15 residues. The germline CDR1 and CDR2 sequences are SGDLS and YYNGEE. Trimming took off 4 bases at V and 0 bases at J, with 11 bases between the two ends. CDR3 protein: CASSPDSFSGNTIYF. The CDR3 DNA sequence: TGTGCCAGCAGCCCCGACAGCTTCTCTGGAAACACCATATATTTT.

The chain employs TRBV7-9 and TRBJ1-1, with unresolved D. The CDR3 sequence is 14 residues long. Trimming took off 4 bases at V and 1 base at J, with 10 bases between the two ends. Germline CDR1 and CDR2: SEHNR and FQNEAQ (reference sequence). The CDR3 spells CASSSHQGNTEAFF. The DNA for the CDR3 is TGTGCCAGCAGCTCTCATCAAGGGAACACTGAAGCTTTCTTT.

The CDR3 nucleotides are TGTGCCAGTAGTCAGACAGGGAGGGGCACTGAAGCTTTCTTT. Protein product: CASSQTGRGTEAFF. This chain uses TRBV19 with TRBJ1-1, with 7 bases that match TRBD1. CDR1 is LNHDA, CDR2 SQIVND, per germline (reference sequence). Germline trimming cut 5 bases from V and 4 bases from J; bases unmatched to any gene: 7. This CDR3 comprises 14 residues.

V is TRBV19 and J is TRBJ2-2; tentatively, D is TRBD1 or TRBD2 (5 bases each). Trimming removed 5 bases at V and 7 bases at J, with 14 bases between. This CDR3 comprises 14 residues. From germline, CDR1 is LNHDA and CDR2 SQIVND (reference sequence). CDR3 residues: CASSSRGVGGELFF. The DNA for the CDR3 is TGTGCCAGTAGTTCTCGAGGGGTTGGCGGGGAGCTGTTTTTT.

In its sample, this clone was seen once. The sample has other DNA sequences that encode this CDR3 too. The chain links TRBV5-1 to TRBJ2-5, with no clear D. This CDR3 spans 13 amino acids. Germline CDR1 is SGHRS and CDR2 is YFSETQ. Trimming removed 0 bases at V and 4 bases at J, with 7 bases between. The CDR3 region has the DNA TGCGCCAGCAGCTTGGGAGGTGGAGAGACCCAGTACTTC. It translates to CASSLGGGETQYF.

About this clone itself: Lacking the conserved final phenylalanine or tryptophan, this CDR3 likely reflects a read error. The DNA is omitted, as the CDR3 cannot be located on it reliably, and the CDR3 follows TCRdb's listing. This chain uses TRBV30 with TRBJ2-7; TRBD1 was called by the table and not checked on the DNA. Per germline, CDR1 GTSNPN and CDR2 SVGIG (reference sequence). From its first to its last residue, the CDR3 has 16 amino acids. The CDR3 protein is CAWSKTRQGFSYEQSS.

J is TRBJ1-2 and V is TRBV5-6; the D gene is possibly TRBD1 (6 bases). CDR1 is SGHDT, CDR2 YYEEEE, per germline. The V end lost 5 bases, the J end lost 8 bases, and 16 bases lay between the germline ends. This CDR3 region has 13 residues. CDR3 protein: CASRVEGGVGYTF. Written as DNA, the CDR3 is TGTGCCAGCAGGGTTGAGGGGGGCGTCGGCTACACCTTC.

Here the CDR3 reads CASSQERGNEKLFF. CDR3 DNA sequence: TGTGCCAGCAGCCAGGAGAGGGGTAATGAAAAACTGTTTTTT. J is TRBJ1-4 and V is TRBV4-2; a possible D gene is TRBD1 (5 bases). V was shortened by 3 bases and J by 4 bases, with 9 bases between the two germline ends. CDR1 and CDR2 from the germline V gene are LGHNA and YNFKEQ. The CDR3 extends over 14 amino acids.

CDR3 in amino acids: CASSSRFGIYNEQFF. DNA of the CDR3: TGTGCCAGCAGCTCCCGTTTCGGGATCTACAATGAGCAGTTCTTC. The chain uses TRBV7-9 and TRBJ2-1, with a tentative D call TRBD2 (5 bases). Trimming pared 4 bases from V and 3 bases from J, leaving 13 bases between. Germline V gene lookup returns CDR1 SEHNR and CDR2 FQNEAQ (reference sequence). The CDR3 totals 15 residues.

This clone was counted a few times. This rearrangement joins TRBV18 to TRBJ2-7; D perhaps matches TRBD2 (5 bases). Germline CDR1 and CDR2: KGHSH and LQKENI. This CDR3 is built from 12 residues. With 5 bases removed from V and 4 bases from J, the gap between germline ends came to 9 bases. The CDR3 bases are TGTGCCAGCTCATCCGAGGGTTACGAGCAGTACTTC. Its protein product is CASSSEGYEQYF.